The sequence of this T cell receptor beta chain was determined in a study of T cells expressing NK-cell markers. As for the study in general: Seropositivity for HCMV was found in seven of the eight sequenced donors, with one seronegative.

The CDR3 has 13 residues. CDR1 is SSHAT, CDR2 FNYEAQ, per germline (reference sequence). The study, taken as a whole, reports: Leadership of the CD3+CD56-NKG2C+ fraction also belonged to these clonotypes in a few donors.

One entry per CDR3 protein, without DNA, is what TCRdb gives after re-calling the 5' RACE reads. The table for this sample gives about 150,000 distinct CDR3 sequences. As concerns this clonotype: What it binds is unknown.

V and J are TRBV7-7 and TRBJ2-3. The specimen sequenced was blood T cells: a sorted CD56 or NKG2C T cell subset, CD4+ or CD8+ T cells, or bulk PBMC T cells (not recorded which). The TCR comes from a woman aged 45-59 years in good health. CDR3 protein: CASSALASDTQYF.